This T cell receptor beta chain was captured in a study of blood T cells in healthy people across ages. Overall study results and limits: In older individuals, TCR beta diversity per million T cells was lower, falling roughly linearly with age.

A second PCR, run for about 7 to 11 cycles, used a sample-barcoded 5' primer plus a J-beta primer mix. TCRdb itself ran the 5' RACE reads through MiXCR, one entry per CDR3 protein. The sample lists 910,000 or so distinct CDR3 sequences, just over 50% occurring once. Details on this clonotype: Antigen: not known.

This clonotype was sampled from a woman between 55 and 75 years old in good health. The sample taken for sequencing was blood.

DNA for the CDR3: TGCGCCAGCAGCTCGGGATCTAGCGGGAGTGTGACAGATACGCAGTATTTT. It translates to CASSSGSSGSVTDTQYF. V is TRBV5-1 and J is TRBJ2-3, with 10 nucleotides matching TRBD2. Germline CDR1 is SGHRS and CDR2 is YFSETQ. This CDR3 is 17 amino acids long. V was clipped by 3 bases and J by 3 bases; unmatched bases: 10. The complete variable domain, with remaining parts taken from reference TRBV5-1 and TRBJ2-3, reads KAGVTQTPRYLIKTRGQQVTLSCSPISGHRSVSWYQQTPGQGLQFLFEYFSETQRNKGNFPGRFSGRQFSNSRSEMNVSTLELGDSALYLCASSSGSSGSVTDTQYFGPGTRLTVL.